Many counts were recorded for the clone carrying this T cell receptor beta chain. Its antigen is unknown. This specimen belongs to a study of T cell repertoires in cytomegalovirus infection. Regarding the study as a whole: CMV carriers having the relevant HLA were flagged by cumulative public TCR beta family frequency.

TCRdb itself ran the reads through MiXCR, one entry per CDR3 protein. The sample carries 450,000 to 600,000 distinct CDR3 sequences, 11% recorded once. V gave up 5 bases and J gave up 6 bases; unmatched junction bases: 5. Germline CDR1 and CDR2: SGHNT and YENEEA. The length of the CDR3 is 15 residues. This clonotype was obtained from a human donor in good health (CMV status not recorded). Some clones in this sample may be carry-over from other donors' samples. The sample comprised PBMCs. V and J are TRBV11-3 and TRBJ2-7; 15 positions agree with TRBD2. This CDR3 reads CASSPQGLAGGEQYF. As DNA, the CDR3 is TGTGCCAGCAGCCCACAGGGACTAGCGGGAGGCGAGCAGTACTTC.